The T cell receptor (beta chain) described here comes from a study of shared clonotypes between healthy human individuals. As concerns this clone: What it recognizes is unknown.

The CDR3 sequence is 14 residues long. Trimming shortened V by 5 bases and J by 2 bases, and 9 bases separated the two germline ends. Germline V gene data show CDR1 as SGHTA and CDR2 as FQGNSA. As processed by the authors: Filtering was not the same, since immunoSEQ gave junction-only sequences without quality scores. Assay: immunoSEQ multiplex PCR; the TCRdb copy retains only in-frame clones and omits some. The DNA was the basis for D and trimming; V, J and clone size are from that table. The sample contains millions of clones, around nine tenths of which appear only once. Study outcomes and limitations: The study generally estimated greater richness for naive than memory subsets.

Input material: naive CD4+ T cells sorted from blood. Subset of the sample: CD45RA+ positively selected. The receptor was isolated from a man between 18 and 29 years old in good health. The rearrangement links TRBV7-2 to TRBJ1-4; D unclear. The CDR3, as DNA: TGTGCCAGCAGCGTAGGGAGCACTAATGAAAAACTGTTTTTT. Translating it yields CASSVGSTNEKLFF. Supplemented by reference TRBV7-2 and TRBJ1-4, the full variable domain reads GAGVSQSPSNKVTEKGKDVELRCDPISGHTALYWYRQSLGQGLEFLIYFQGNSAPDKSGLPSDRFSAERTGGSVSTLTIQRTQQEDSAVYLCASSVGSTNEKLFFGSGTQLSVL.